The 23 T cell receptor beta chains in this list originate from one sample, sequenced in a study of synovial regulatory T cells in juvenile arthritis. Study-level findings and limits: Blood Treg cells that were inflammation-associated showed lower TCR diversity than other blood Treg cells.

These receptors have no identified antigens. The method was immunoSEQ multiplex PCR; TCRdb's version includes in-frame clones alone and lacks a portion of them. In all, the sample yields 9,700 or so clones. The source material was Treg cells from blood. Regarding subset: HLA-DR+ inflammation-associated blood Treg cells. These receptors all come from a donor younger than 30 with juvenile idiopathic arthritis.

The chain combines TRBV29-1 with TRBJ1-2; no DNA is available, so the TRBD1 call from TCRdb remains unchecked. CDR3 size: 14 residues. No DNA was logged. The germline V gene has CDR1 SQVTM and CDR2 ANQGSEA. This CDR3 is CSVDFSGQGSGYTF. The variable domain in full, with the rest retrieved from reference TRBV29-1 and TRBJ1-2, is SAVISQKPSRDICQRGTSLTIQCQVDSQVTMMFWYRQQPGQSLTLIATANQGSEATYESGFVIDKFPISRPNLTFSTLTVSNMSPEDSSIYLCSVDFSGQGSGYTFGSGTRLTVV.

The chain links TRBV18 to TRBJ1-2; TCRdb's D call, TRBD1, is unchecked because there is no DNA. The CDR3 is 14 amino acids. DNA is not recorded here. From germline, CDR1 is KGHSH and CDR2 LQKENI. Here the CDR3 reads CASSPRTGDYGYTF. Looking up the rest from reference TRBV18 and TRBJ1-2 gives the full variable domain: NAGVMQNPRHLVRRRGQEARLRCSPMKGHSHVYWYRQLPEEGLKFMVYLQKENIIDESGMPKERFSAEFPKEGPSILRIQQVVRGDSAAYFCASSPRTGDYGYTFGSGTRLTVV.

The V gene is TRBV11-2, the J gene TRBJ1-1; TCRdb gives TRBD1 as the D gene, but with no DNA this cannot be confirmed. Germline lookup yields CDR1 SGHAT and CDR2 FQNNGV. The CDR3 runs 13 residues. No DNA was logged. The CDR3 reads CASIFGSAGEAFF.

The chain has TRBV11-1 and TRBJ2-4; the TCRdb D gene call, TRBD2, has no DNA to confirm it. The CDR3 is 16 residues long. DNA is not on record. Germline V gene lookup returns CDR1 SGHAT and CDR2 FQDESV (reference sequence). This CDR3 reads CASSLDGAIAKNIQYF.

V and J are TRBV18 and TRBJ2-3; TCRdb returns TRBD2, unconfirmable since there is no DNA. Germline V lookup: CDR1 KGHSH, CDR2 LQKENI. CDR3 length: 15 amino acids. The DNA sequence is not available. The CDR3 here is CASSTTPGGTDTQYF.

The CDR3 spells CASSYSGGGDGYTF. This chain links TRBV6-5 with TRBJ1-2; the D call of TRBD1 rests on TCRdb alone, since no DNA is present to check it. CDR3 size: 14 residues. No DNA appears here. Germline V gives CDR1 MNHEY, CDR2 SVGAGI.

V usage is TRBV7-9 and J usage is TRBJ1-1. The CDR3 contains 16 residues. Only the protein is on record. Germline V gene lookup returns CDR1 SEHNR and CDR2 FQNEAQ (reference sequence). CDR3 region: CASSLGSSLMNTEAFF.

The genes are TRBV18 and TRBJ2-1; absent DNA, TCRdb's TRBD1 call cannot be checked. The CDR3 consists of 15 residues. No DNA sequence is on record. Germline-derived CDR1 and CDR2 are KGHSH and LQKENI. The CDR3 loop reads CASSPRSGGQFGQFF.

The chain uses TRBV4-1 and TRBJ1-1; TCRdb proposes TRBD1, but this gene call is untestable without DNA. The germline V gene has CDR1 MGHRA and CDR2 YSYEKL. The CDR3 loop spans 16 amino acids. No DNA appears here. The CDR3 loop reads CASSLGAQGRGTEAFF.

CDR3 loop: CASSVGGQVNQPQHF. The V gene is TRBV9, the J gene TRBJ1-5; without DNA, the TCRdb call of TRBD1 cannot be checked. CDR1 is SGDLS and CDR2 is YYNGEE in the germline V gene. The CDR3 is 15 amino acids. The entry carries no DNA sequence.

This chain connects TRBV6-4 to TRBJ2-5; there is no DNA to check the TCRdb D call of TRBD1. Germline lookup yields CDR1 MRHNA and CDR2 SNTAGT. The CDR3 runs 14 residues. No DNA sequence was recorded. The CDR3 region is CASSEGQGQETQYF.

This chain connects TRBV27 to TRBJ2-7; TCRdb calls TRBD1, which cannot be checked without DNA. The CDR3 sequence is 13 residues long. This entry has no DNA. CDR1 is MNHEY, CDR2 SMNVEV, per germline (reference sequence). This CDR3 reads CASSTVHSYEQYF.

The rearrangement joins TRBV5-6 to TRBJ1-2; TCRdb's D call of TRBD1 is untestable without DNA. This CDR3 spans 13 amino acids. The DNA is not on file. Germline V gene lookup returns CDR1 SGHDT and CDR2 YYEEEE. The CDR3 protein is CASIPRGDYGYTF. The whole variable domain, remainder taken from reference TRBV5-6 and TRBJ1-2, is DAGVTQSPTHLIKTRGQQVTLRCSPKSGHDTVSWYQQALGQGPQFIFQYYEEEERQRGNFPDRFSGHQFPNYSSELNVNALLLGDSALYLCASIPRGDYGYTFGSGTRLTVV.

This chain joins TRBV19 and TRBJ1-5; the TCRdb call, TRBD1, lacks DNA for checking. The CDR3 covers 15 residues. No DNA is listed. Germline lookup yields CDR1 LNHDA and CDR2 SQIVND (reference sequence). CDR3 sequence reads: CASSLPAGRHQPQHF.

The chain joins TRBV2 to TRBJ1-1; TCRdb returns TRBD1, unconfirmable since there is no DNA. The CDR3 is made up of 14 amino acids. No DNA has been recorded. Germline CDR1 reads SNHLY; CDR2 reads FYNNEI. This chain's CDR3 is CASRARGQDTEAFF.

The chain combines TRBV4-2 with TRBJ1-5. The CDR3 loop spans 17 amino acids. No DNA is listed. CDR1 and CDR2 from the germline V gene are LGHNA and YNFKEQ. CDR3: CASSQDRERGGNQPQHF.

The chain joins TRBV13 to TRBJ1-5; the D call from TCRdb, TRBD1, cannot be confirmed without DNA. The CDR3 is 12 residues long. DNA is not on record. Germline-derived CDR1 and CDR2 are PRHDT and FYEKMQ (reference sequence). The CDR3 reads CASQGINQPQHF.

The gene calls are TRBV6-5 and TRBJ1-6. The V gene's germline CDR1 is MNHEY and CDR2 SVGAGI. The CDR3 is made up of 12 amino acids. No DNA appears here. CDR3 residues: CASSSRRSPLHF.

J is TRBJ2-1 and V is TRBV5-1. The CDR3 length is 13 residues. No DNA accompanies this entry. The germline CDR1 and CDR2 sequences are SGHRS and YFSETQ. CDR3 amino acids: CASSRGDGNEQFF.

This chain joins TRBV5-1 and TRBJ2-5. This CDR3 has 15 residues. DNA for this receptor is not on file. Germline loops: CDR1 SGHRS, CDR2 YFSETQ. The CDR3 protein is CASSAGIGGLKTQYF. Full variable domain (rest looked up from reference TRBV5-1 and TRBJ2-5): KAGVTQTPRYLIKTRGQQVTLSCSPISGHRSVSWYQQTPGQGLQFLFEYFSETQRNKGNFPGRFSGRQFSNSRSEMNVSTLELGDSALYLCASSAGIGGLKTQYFGPGTRLLVL.

The chain joins TRBV5-1 to TRBJ2-7; TCRdb names TRBD1, which stays unverified in the absence of DNA. The CDR3 consists of 14 residues. DNA was not recorded. CDR1 is SGHRS, CDR2 YFSETQ, per germline. The CDR3 is CASMPGGTGYEQYF.

V gene TRBV2 combines with J gene TRBJ2-1. This CDR3 is 13 amino acids long. There is no recorded DNA. Germline CDR1 reads SNHLY; CDR2 reads FYNNEI. This CDR3 reads CASTVDVYNEQFF.

The chain links TRBV30 to TRBJ1-1. CDR3 size: 15 residues. Only the protein is available. Germline V gene sequence: CDR1 GTSNPN, CDR2 SVGIG (reference sequence). CDR3 loop: CAWSPRAGGNTEAFF.